The present entry profiles one T cell receptor beta chain with its context. The data originate from a study of Ad26.COV2.S vaccination and SARS-CoV-2 variants. The length of the CDR3 is 13 residues. Trimming cost V 2 bases and J 6 bases, with 11 bases left between them. Per the germline V gene, CDR1 is KGHSH and CDR2 is LQKENI. This sample's treatment: some 19 received Ad26.COV2.S at low or high dose, single or two shots; several received placebo; per-sample allocation not given. The study sampled participants on day 63 after the first vaccine or placebo injection. Generated by immunoSEQ multiplex PCR, the TCRdb table keeps only in-frame clones and is missing some. Of about 390,000 clones listed, approximately 86% are singletons.

The V gene is TRBV18, the J gene TRBJ2-7, with a tentative D call TRBD1 (6 bases). This specimen consisted of peripheral blood, obtained in a trial of Ad26.COV2.S vaccine versus placebo. The sequence was obtained from a person between 18 and 65 years old who received the Ad26.COV2.S COVID-19 vaccine or a placebo. Written as DNA, the CDR3 is TGTGCCAGCTCACCAGGCCAGGGGTCCGAGCAGTACTTC. Its translation is CASSPGQGSEQYF.